Sequencing of this TCR beta chain was carried out in a study of T-cell memory formation after mild COVID-19. Points from the study as a whole: Later expanders leaned CD4+, whereas day 15 to 85 contracting clones were balanced CD4/CD8.

This clonotype was seen more than once but under ten times. The antigen is unknown. The CDR3 consists of 13 residues. Trimming pared 5 bases from V and 8 bases from J, leaving 15 bases between. Germline CDR1 SGHTA, CDR2 FQGNSA. Via MiXCR, TCRdb re-called the 5' RACE reads, giving one row per CDR3 protein. Altogether around 300,000 distinct CDR3 sequences are present, 8% to 9% being singletons, with the ten largest covering roughly 22%. V gene TRBV7-2 combines with J gene TRBJ1-2; D possibly corresponds to TRBD1 (5 bases). The sequencing sample was made of PBMCs or a T cell subset sorted from them (not recorded which). This clonotype was obtained from a man younger than 30 who had mild COVID-19 (a few samples of this study predate the infection). Cell type and time point are not known. The CDR3 bases are TGTGCCAGCAGCCCCGGGGCCCAACAAGGCTACACCTTC. This codes for CASSPGAQQGYTF.